This section outlines one T cell receptor beta chain sequence together with its context. Its antigen is unidentified. This record comes from a study of CD8+CD57+ T cells in acquired aplastic anemia. Study details: DNA per sorted CD4+ or CD8+ sample ranged about 0.19 to 30 ug, averaging roughly 3.3 ug. General study results and limits: The study identified almost 30 CD8+ CDR3 sequences shared by patients and controls.

An expansion of CD8+CD57+ cells by flow cytometry had been shown in patients chosen for sequencing. By the time of blood sampling, patients had still received no therapy. Genomic DNA was employed as the template in profiling TCR beta VDJ and CDR3. TCRdb reprocessed the reads with MiXCR, giving one entry per CDR3 protein. This sample carries under 250,000 distinct CDR3 sequences, 65% of them seen once, and the ten largest clones take around three fifths. The receptor was isolated from a human donor with aplastic anemia. The sample was sorted CD4+, CD8+, or CD8+CD57+ T cells (not recorded which) from PBMCs.

The CDR3 loop is CASSVGTSGGQTQYF. The CDR3 coding sequence is TGTGCCAGCAGCGTCGGGACTAGCGGGGGACAGACCCAGTACTTC. This chain links TRBV9 with TRBJ2-5; TRBD2 matches 14 bases. This CDR3 is 15 amino acids long. In germline, CDR1 is SGDLS, CDR2 YYNGEE. The trim removed 2 bases at V and 6 bases at J, leaving 3 bases unmatched.